The sequence of this T cell receptor beta chain was determined in a study of response to subunit inactivated influenza vaccine. Findings and limits, study-wide: Few additional T cells are recruited per seasonal influenza vaccination, authors suggested.

As regards this clonotype: Its cognate antigen is unknown.

CDR3 length equals 16 residues. Trimming took 8 bases from V and 2 from J, leaving 16 bases between them. TCRdb reprocessed the RT-PCR reads via MiXCR and lists one record per CDR3 protein. The sample has about 780,000 distinct CDR3 sequences, about 18% seen once; the top ten hold roughly 10%. This TCR derives from a man between 45 and 60 years old who received an inactivated influenza vaccine. The sequencing here drew on PBMCs from blood, taken more than 4 days after vaccination. V gene TRBV12-3 or TRBV12-4 combines with J gene TRBJ1-6, with D maybe TRBD1 (5 bases). The DNA of the CDR3 is TGTGCCAGCGGTCGCCAGGGTCTTCCCTATAATTCACCCCTCCACTTT. As protein: CASGRQGLPYNSPLHF.